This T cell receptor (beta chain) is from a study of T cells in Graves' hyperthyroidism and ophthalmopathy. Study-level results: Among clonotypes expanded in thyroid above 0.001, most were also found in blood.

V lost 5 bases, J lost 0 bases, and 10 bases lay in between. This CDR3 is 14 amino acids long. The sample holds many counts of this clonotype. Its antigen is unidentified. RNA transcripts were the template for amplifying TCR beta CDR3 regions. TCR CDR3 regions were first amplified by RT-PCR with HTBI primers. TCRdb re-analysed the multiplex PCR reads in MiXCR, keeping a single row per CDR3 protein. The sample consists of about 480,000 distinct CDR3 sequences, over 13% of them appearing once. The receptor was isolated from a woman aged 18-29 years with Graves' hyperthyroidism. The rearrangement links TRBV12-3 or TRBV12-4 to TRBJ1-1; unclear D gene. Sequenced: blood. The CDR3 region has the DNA TGTGCCAGCAGTCCCTACGCCATGAACACTGAAGCTTTCTTT. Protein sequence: CASSPYAMNTEAFF.